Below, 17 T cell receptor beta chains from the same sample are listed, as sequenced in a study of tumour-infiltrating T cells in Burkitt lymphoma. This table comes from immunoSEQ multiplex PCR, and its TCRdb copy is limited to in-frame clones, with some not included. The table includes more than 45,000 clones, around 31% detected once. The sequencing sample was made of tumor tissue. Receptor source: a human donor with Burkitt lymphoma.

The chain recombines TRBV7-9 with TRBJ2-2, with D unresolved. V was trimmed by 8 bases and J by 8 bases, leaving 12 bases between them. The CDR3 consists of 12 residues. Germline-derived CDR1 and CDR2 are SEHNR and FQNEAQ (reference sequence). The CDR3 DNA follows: TGTGCCAGCGGTCTTACCGGGGGGGAGCTGTTTTTT. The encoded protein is CASGLTGGELFF.

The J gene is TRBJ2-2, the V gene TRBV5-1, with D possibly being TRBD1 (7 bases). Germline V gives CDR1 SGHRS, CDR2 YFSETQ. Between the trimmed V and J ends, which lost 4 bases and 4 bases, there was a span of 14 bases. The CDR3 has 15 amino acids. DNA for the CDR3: TGCGCCAGCAGCGGGGGGACAGCTATCACCGGGGAGCTGTTTTTT. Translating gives CASSGGTAITGELFF.

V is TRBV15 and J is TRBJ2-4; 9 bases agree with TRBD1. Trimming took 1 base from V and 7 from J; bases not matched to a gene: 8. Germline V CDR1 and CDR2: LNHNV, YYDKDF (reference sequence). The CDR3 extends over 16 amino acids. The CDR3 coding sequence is TGTGCCACCAGCAGAGTACAGGGGACAGGGTTTAACATTCAGTACTTC. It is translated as CATSRVQGTGFNIQYF.

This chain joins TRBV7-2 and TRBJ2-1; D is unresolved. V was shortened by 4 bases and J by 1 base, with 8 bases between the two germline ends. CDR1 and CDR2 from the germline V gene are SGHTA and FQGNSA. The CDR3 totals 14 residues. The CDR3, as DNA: TGTGCCAGCAGCTCGGGTCTGTCCTACAATGAGCAGTTCTTC. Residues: CASSSGLSYNEQFF.

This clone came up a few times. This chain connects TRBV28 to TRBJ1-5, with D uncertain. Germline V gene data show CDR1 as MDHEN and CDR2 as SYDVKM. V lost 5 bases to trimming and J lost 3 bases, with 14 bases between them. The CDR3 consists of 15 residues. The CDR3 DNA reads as TGTGCCAGCAGTCCCAATGACCGATTCAATCAGCCCCAGCATTTT. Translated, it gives CASSPNDRFNQPQHF.

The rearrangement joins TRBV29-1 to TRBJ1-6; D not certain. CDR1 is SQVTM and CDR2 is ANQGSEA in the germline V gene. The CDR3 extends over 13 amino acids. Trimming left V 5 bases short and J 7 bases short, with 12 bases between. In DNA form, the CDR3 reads TGCAGCGTTCGGCCGGGCCAGAATTCACCCCTCCACTTT. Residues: CSVRPGQNSPLHF.

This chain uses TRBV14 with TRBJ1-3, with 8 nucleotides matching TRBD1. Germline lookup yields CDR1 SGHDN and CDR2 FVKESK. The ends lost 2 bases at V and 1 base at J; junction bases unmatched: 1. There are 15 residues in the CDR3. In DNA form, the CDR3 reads TGTGCCAGCAGCCAATACAGGGGGTCTGGAAACACCATATATTTT. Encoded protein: CASSQYRGSGNTIYF.

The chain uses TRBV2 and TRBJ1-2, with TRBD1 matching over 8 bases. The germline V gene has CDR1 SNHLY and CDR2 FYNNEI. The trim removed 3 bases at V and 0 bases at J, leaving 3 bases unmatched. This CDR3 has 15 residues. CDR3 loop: CASSDQGAANYGYTF. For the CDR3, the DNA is TGTGCCAGCAGTGACCAGGGGGCGGCTAACTATGGCTACACCTTC.

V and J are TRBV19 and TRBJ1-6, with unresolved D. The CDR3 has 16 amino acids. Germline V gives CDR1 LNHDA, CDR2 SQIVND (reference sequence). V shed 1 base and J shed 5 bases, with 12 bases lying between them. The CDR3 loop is CASSIANGGNNSPLHF. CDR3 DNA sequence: TGTGCCAGTAGTATAGCGAACGGTGGGAATAATTCACCCCTCCACTTT.

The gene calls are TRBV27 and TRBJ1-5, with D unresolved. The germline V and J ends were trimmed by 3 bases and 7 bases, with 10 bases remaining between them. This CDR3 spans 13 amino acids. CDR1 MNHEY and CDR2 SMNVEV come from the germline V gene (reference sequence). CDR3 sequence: CASSLGSAQPQHF. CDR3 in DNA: TGTGCCAGCAGTTTGGGGTCAGCCCAGCCCCAGCATTTT.

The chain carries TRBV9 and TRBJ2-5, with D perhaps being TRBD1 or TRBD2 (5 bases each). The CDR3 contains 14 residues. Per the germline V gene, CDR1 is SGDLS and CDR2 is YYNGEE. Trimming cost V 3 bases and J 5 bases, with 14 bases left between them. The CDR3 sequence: CASSAGTLRETQYF. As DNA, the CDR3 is TGTGCCAGCAGCGCCGGGACCCTCAGGGAGACCCAGTACTTC.

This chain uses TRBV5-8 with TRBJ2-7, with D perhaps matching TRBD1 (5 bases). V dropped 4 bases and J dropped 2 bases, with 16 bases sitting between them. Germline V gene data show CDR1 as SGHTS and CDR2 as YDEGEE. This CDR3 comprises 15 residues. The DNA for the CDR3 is TGTGCCAGCAGCCGAAAGGGCAGGGAAACCTACGAGCAGTACTTC. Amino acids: CASSRKGRETYEQYF. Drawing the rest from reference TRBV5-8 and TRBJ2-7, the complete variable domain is EAGVTQSPTHLIKTRGQQATLRCSPISGHTSVYWYQQALGLGLQFLLWYDEGEERNRGNFPPRFSGRQFPNYSSELNVNALELEDSALYLCASSRKGRETYEQYFGPGTRLTVT.

CDR3 in amino acids: CASSVLGGGYTF. CDR3 in DNA: TGTGCCAGCAGCGTGTTGGGGGGCGGCTACACCTTC. This chain connects TRBV7-2 to TRBJ1-2; D is possibly TRBD1 (6 bases). The CDR3 runs 12 residues. The V and J ends lost 5 bases and 8 bases respectively, with 12 bases between them. Per the germline V gene, CDR1 is SGHTA and CDR2 is FQGNSA.

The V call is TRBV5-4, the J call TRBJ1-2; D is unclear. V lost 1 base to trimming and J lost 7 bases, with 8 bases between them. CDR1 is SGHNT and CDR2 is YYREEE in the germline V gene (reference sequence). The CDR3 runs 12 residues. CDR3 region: CASSLTPGGYTF. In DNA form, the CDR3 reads TGTGCCAGCAGCTTGACCCCCGGTGGCTACACCTTC.

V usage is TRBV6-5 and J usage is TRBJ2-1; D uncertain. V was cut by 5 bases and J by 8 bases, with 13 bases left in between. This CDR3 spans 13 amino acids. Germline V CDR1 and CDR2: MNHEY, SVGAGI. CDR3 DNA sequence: TGTGCCAGCAGTCCGCGACCTGCCGATGAGCAGTTCTTC. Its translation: CASSPRPADEQFF.

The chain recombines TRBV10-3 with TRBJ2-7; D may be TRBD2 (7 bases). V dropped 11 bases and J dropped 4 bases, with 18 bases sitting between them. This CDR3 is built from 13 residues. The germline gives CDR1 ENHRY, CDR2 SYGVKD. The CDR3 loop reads CAGGHHGGYEQYF. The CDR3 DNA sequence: TGTGCCGGGGGCCATCACGGGGGGTACGAGCAGTACTTC.

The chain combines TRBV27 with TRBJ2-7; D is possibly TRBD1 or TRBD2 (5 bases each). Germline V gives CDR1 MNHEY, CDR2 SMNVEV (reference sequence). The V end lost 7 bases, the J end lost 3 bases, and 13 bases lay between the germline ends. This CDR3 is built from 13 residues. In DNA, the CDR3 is TGTGCCAGCACCCGAAGTGGGGGCTACGAGCAGTACTTC. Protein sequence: CASTRSGGYEQYF.